This TCR beta chain was recorded in a study of identical twins. Using its own MiXCR run on the 5' RACE reads, TCRdb lists one record per CDR3 protein. Of hundreds of thousands of distinct CDR3 sequences in the sample, roughly 20% are singletons; the top ten hold around 13%. The length of the CDR3 is 18 residues. Trimming took off 6 bases at V and 4 bases at J, with 26 bases between the two ends. The germline V gene has CDR1 LGHDT and CDR2 YNNKEL (reference sequence). This clonotype was recorded a few times. The antigen is not known. Points from the study as a whole: While abundant cord blood beta clonotypes carried fewer insertions, memory repertoires showed no such pattern. Part of the zero-insertion signal could reflect confounding by invariant MAIT and iNKT cells. Interpretation of the results relied on cross-sectional statistical analysis and not on following the same donors.

These data are also associated with another study on T cells expressing NK-cell markers.

The origin of this receptor is a woman between 18 and 29 years old in good health. The material sequenced was PBMCs. This chain joins TRBV3-1 and TRBJ2-3; D is possibly TRBD2 (6 bases). The CDR3 DNA reads TGTGCCAGCAGTTCTCTGGGCGGGACCGGTATGTTAGCAGATACGCAGTATTTT. Amino acids: CASSSLGGTGMLADTQYF.